The next 9 T cell receptor beta chains were all read from a single sample in a study of cytomegalovirus exposure and HLA in healthy donors. The PCR made use of 60 Vbeta and 13 Jbeta primers. Here immunoSEQ multiplex PCR was the method, and the copy in TCRdb shows in-frame clones only, minus some. The sample carries approximately 100,000 clones, about 80% recorded once. Sequencing was performed on PBMCs. These receptors originate from a female donor in good health and CMV-seronegative.

The chain employs TRBV7-9 and TRBJ1-5; a weak D match, TRBD1 (5 bases). Germline CDR1 is SEHNR and CDR2 is FQNEAQ (reference sequence). The ends were cut back, 4 bases at V and 4 bases at J, with 11 bases in the middle. CDR3 length: 14 amino acids. The CDR3 DNA sequence: TGTGCCAGCAGCTCGGGGGGTGGGAATCAGCCCCAGCATTTT. As protein: CASSSGGGNQPQHF.

This chain uses TRBV7-8 with TRBJ2-4, with D unclear. Germline loops: CDR1 SGHVS, CDR2 FQNEAQ. The CDR3 runs 12 residues. Trimming shortened V by 5 bases and J by 5 bases, and 7 bases separated the two germline ends. CDR3 protein: CASSSPENIQYF. The CDR3 coding sequence is TGTGCCAGCAGCAGTCCGGAAAACATTCAGTACTTC.

The chain recombines TRBV5-5 with TRBJ2-2; D is uncertain. Per germline, CDR1 SGHKS and CDR2 YYEKEE (reference sequence). The ends were cut back, 0 bases at V and 5 bases at J, with 8 bases in the middle. CDR3 length: 14 amino acids. The DNA of the CDR3 is TGTGCCAGCAGCTTGGAATCGGTTACCGGGGAGCTGTTTTTT. It translates to CASSLESVTGELFF.

The chain links TRBV30 to TRBJ2-2; 10 positions match TRBD2. This CDR3 is built from 19 residues. Germline V gene lookup returns CDR1 GTSNPN and CDR2 SVGIG (reference sequence). Trimming cost V 2 bases and J 3 bases; bases outside gene matches: 15. This CDR3 is CAWSLSSPSGGLYTGELFF. Written as DNA, the CDR3 is TGTGCCTGGAGTCTCTCAAGCCCTAGCGGGGGCCTGTACACCGGGGAGCTGTTTTTT.

V usage is TRBV29-1 and J usage is TRBJ2-5; weak D call: TRBD2 (7 bases). The germline gives CDR1 SQVTM, CDR2 ANQGSEA. The CDR3 loop spans 15 amino acids. V lost 4 bases to trimming and J lost 1 base, with 16 bases between them. The CDR3 bases are TGCAGCGTTGTGAGGTTCGGGGGGCCCCAAGAGACCCAGTACTTC. Translated: CSVVRFGGPQETQYF.

This chain connects TRBV7-3 to TRBJ2-1, with 7 bases fitting TRBD2. V lost 7 bases to trimming and J lost 10 bases; unmatched junction nucleotides: 10. Germline V gene sequence: CDR1 SGHTA, CDR2 FQGTGA. This CDR3 is built from 13 residues. The CDR3 sequence: CASTPRLGGEQFF. CDR3 in DNA: TGTGCCAGCACCCCCCGGTTGGGGGGGGAGCAGTTCTTC.

This clone was counted only a few times. The V call is TRBV5-1, the J call TRBJ1-1; D is unresolved. The CDR3 runs to 15 residues. With 0 bases removed from V and 1 base from J, the gap between germline ends came to 10 bases. Germline V lookup: CDR1 SGHRS, CDR2 YFSETQ. As DNA, the CDR3 is TGCGCCAGCAGCTTGGCCAATAGTCAGAACACTGAAGCTTTCTTT. Its translation: CASSLANSQNTEAFF. The whole variable domain, remainder taken from reference TRBV5-1 and TRBJ1-1, is KAGVTQTPRYLIKTRGQQVTLSCSPISGHRSVSWYQQTPGQGLQFLFEYFSETQRNKGNFPGRFSGRQFSNSRSEMNVSTLELGDSALYLCASSLANSQNTEAFFGQGTRLTVV.

CDR3 DNA: TGTGCCAGCAGTGAGTTATGGGAGGCCCCCTACGAGCAGTACTTC. It specifies CASSELWEAPYEQYF. The chain links TRBV6-1 to TRBJ2-7; the D gene is possibly TRBD2 (6 bases). The V gene lost 3 bases and the J gene lost 2 bases, with 14 bases spanning the gap. The germline V gene encodes CDR1 MNHNS and CDR2 SASEGT. CDR3 length: 15 amino acids.

The chain recombines TRBV4-3 with TRBJ1-2; possible D gene TRBD1, 6 bases. Germline V lookup: CDR1 LGHNA, CDR2 YSLEER. The CDR3 extends over 16 amino acids. The V end was cut by 0 bases, the J end by 4 bases, with 15 bases between. CDR3 DNA: TGCGCCAGCAGCCAAGAAGGGACGGGGGGCGGCTATGGCTACACCTTC. Translating it yields CASSQEGTGGGYGYTF.